A selection of T cell receptor beta chains follows, all from one sample in a study of blood T cell repertoires in COVID-19. TCRdb's copy holds only in-frame clones and misses some; the assay was immunoSEQ multiplex PCR. Of 250,000 or so clones in the sample, more than 75% are singletons; the top ten hold approximately 9.7%. The source material was peripheral blood. All receptors derive from a man between 35 and 55 years old with active or convalescent COVID-19. CDR3s include the opening cysteine and the closing phenylalanine or tryptophan. Fields, in order: V gene, clone size, J gene, D gene, CDR3 DNA, CDR3 protein. D genes are given only for firm matches. Clone size appears in some rows only: once, few, many, or a class for an expanded clone.

TRBV5-1	few	TRBJ1-2	.	TGCGCCAGCAGCCGTATCGAACAGGGTTCGGGCTATGGCTACACCTTC	CASSRIEQGSGYGYTF
TRBV10-1	.	TRBJ2-2	TRBD1	TGCGCCAGCGGGACAGGGGGGAACACCGGGGAGCTGTTTTTT	CASGTGGNTGELFF
TRBV3-1/TRBV3-2	.	TRBJ1-2	.	TGTGCCAGCAGCGTCCGGGGGGCCGACTATGGCTACACCTTC	CASSVRGADYGYTF
TRBV30	.	TRBJ1-5	.	TGTGCCTGGGTTGCTGCGGGGGGCCGGGGGCCCCAGCATTTT	CAWVAAGGRGPQHF
TRBV11-2	.	TRBJ1-4	.	TGTGCCAGCAGCTTTCTAGGGGAGGGACCTAATGAAAAACTGTTTTTT	CASSFLGEGPNEKLFF
TRBV4-1	.	TRBJ2-1	.	TGCGCCAGCAGCCAAGATTATCGGGATGAGCAGTTCTTC	CASSQDYRDEQFF
TRBV7-2	once	TRBJ1-6	.	TGTGCCAGCAGCTTCCAGGGGACTTCACCCCTCCACTTT	CASSFQGTSPLHF
TRBV7-9	.	TRBJ1-4	.	TGTGCCAGCAGCCCCCTCGGGGTGAAGGAACTGTTTTTT	CASSPLGVKELFF
TRBV15	.	TRBJ1-1	.	TGTGCCACCACCCAGACAGCCTACACTGAAGCTTTCTTT	CATTQTAYTEAFF
TRBV4-1	.	TRBJ2-7	TRBD1	TGCGCCAGCAGCCACCCCGGGACAGCGACCTACGAGCAGTACTTC	CASSHPGTATYEQYF
TRBV19	.	TRBJ2-4	TRBD1	TGTGCCAGTAGTACTTCCGGGACAGGGGCAATTCAGTACTTC	CASSTSGTGAIQYF
TRBV5-1	.	TRBJ2-3	TRBD2	TGCGCCAGCAGCTTGGCTAGCGGGGGGGCGACAGATACGCAGTATTTT	CASSLASGGATDTQYF
TRBV10-3	.	TRBJ1-5	.	TGTGCCATCGGGGCAAATCAGCCCCAGCATTTT	CAIGANQPQHF
TRBV6-2/TRBV6-3	.	TRBJ2-1	.	TGTGCCAGCAGTTATGTTGGAGATTACAACGATGAGCAGTTCTTC	CASSYVGDYNDEQFF
TRBV19	.	TRBJ2-7	.	TGTGCCAGTAGTGCTAACTACGAGCAGTACTTC	CASSANYEQYF
TRBV6-1	once	TRBJ1-2	.	TGTGCCAGCAGTGAACGGGAGAGGGGTGGCTACACCTTC	CASSERERGGYTF
TRBV6-6	once	TRBJ2-1	.	TGTGCCAGCAGTCCCCCCAAGGGGCTTACGCGTGAGCAGTTCTTC	CASSPPKGLTREQFF
TRBV30	.	TRBJ1-4	.	TGTGCCTGGAGTGTAAGCGTTAATGAAAAACTGTTTTTT	CAWSVSVNEKLFF
TRBV20-1	.	TRBJ1-1	TRBD1	TGCAGTGCTTTGGGACAGACTGAAGCTTTCTTT	CSALGQTEAFF
TRBV2	.	TRBJ1-5	TRBD1	TGTGCCAGCAGGCGACAGGGCGGAGAAAGGAATCAGCCCCAGCATTTT	CASRRQGGERNQPQHF
TRBV12-5	.	TRBJ1-5	.	TGTGCTAGTGGTTTGTATAGCAATCAGCCCCAGCATTTT	CASGLYSNQPQHF
TRBV10-1	.	TRBJ1-1	.	TGCGCCAGCAGCTTAACCAGGGGAAACACTGAAGCTTTCTTT	CASSLTRGNTEAFF
TRBV24-1	.	TRBJ2-5	TRBD2	TGTGCCACCAGGGCGGGAGGTAGTGAGACCCAGTACTTC	CATRAGGSETQYF
TRBV5-1	.	TRBJ1-2	TRBD1	TGCGCCAGCAGCTTGGGGACAGGGGGCGCATACGGCTACACCTTC	CASSLGTGGAYGYTF
TRBV9	.	TRBJ2-1	TRBD2	TGTGCCAGCAGCGCCCCGGCTAGCGGGAGAACTGAAAATGAGCAGTTCTTC	CASSAPASGRTENEQFF
TRBV4-1	.	TRBJ1-1	.	TGCGCCAGCAGCCAAGGAGGAGAGGGCACTGAAGCTTTCTTT	CASSQGGEGTEAFF
TRBV7-8	.	TRBJ1-5	.	TGTGCCAGCAGCTTAGCTTCGGGGGGCCGGCCCCAGCATTTT	CASSLASGGRPQHF
TRBV5-1	.	TRBJ2-3	TRBD2	TGCGCCAGCAGCCCCCTTAGCGGGAGAGAGGATACGCAGTATTTT	CASSPLSGREDTQYF
TRBV15	.	TRBJ2-1	.	TGTGCCACCAGCAGAGACATCTCGGCGGGACTCAGCGGCCATGAGCAGTTCTTC	CATSRDISAGLSGHEQFF
TRBV27	.	TRBJ1-4	.	TGTGCCAGCAGGTCTCCAGGGAAGATGGATGAAAAACTGTTTTTT	CASRSPGKMDEKLFF
TRBV11-1	.	TRBJ2-5	TRBD2	TGTGCCAGCAGCTTCCTAACTAGCGGCCAAGAGACCCAGTACTTC	CASSFLTSGQETQYF
TRBV20-1	.	TRBJ2-1	.	TGCAGTGCTAGCTTTCTAGATGAGCAGTTCTTC	CSASFLDEQFF
TRBV5-1	.	TRBJ1-2	TRBD1	TGCGCCAGCCATGACGCAGGGGGCGCGCCCTATGGCTACACCTTC	CASHDAGGAPYGYTF
TRBV7-9	.	TRBJ2-7	.	TGTGCCAGCAGCTTAGGTTCTGCGCTGGAGCGGCTATACGAGCAGTACTTC	CASSLGSALERLYEQYF
TRBV28	.	TRBJ1-1	.	TGTGCCAGCAGTTCCCCAGGGGCGAACACTGAAGCTTTCTTT	CASSSPGANTEAFF
TRBV25-1	.	TRBJ1-1	TRBD1	TGTGCCAGCAGTGAAAAGACAGGGGGAGGAAGCACTGAAGCTTTCTTT	CASSEKTGGGSTEAFF
TRBV27	.	TRBJ2-1	.	TGTGCCAGCAGTTTAACAATCCACGGGTACAATGAGCAGTTCTTC	CASSLTIHGYNEQFF